This TCR beta chain was documented in a study of shared clonotypes between healthy human individuals (dated by TCRdb to 2020 to 2022). Turning to the overall study: The cohort comprised two women and three men aged 18 to 49 years. To increase sequencing depth and limit assay-specific biases, TCR repertoire library preparation and sequencing were carried out by different laboratories using diverse techniques. For each donor, CD4 naive and CD4 memory were each given three plates, CD8 naive was given two plates, and CD8 memory was given one plate. To estimate repertoire size and how much clonotypes are shared between individuals, the study performed deep sequencing of blood TCR repertoires from 4 to 6 healthy adults. Between about 0.85 and 9.5 billion PBMCs per donor were obtained by leukapheresis. Beyond this particular receptor, the publication reports: Rarefaction of sorted-subset datasets indicated incomplete sequencing despite the large sequencing depth. Across a few donors, around 5% of naive CD4, roughly 3.8% of naive CD8, roughly 2.3% of memory CD4, and approximately 0.4% of memory CD8 clonotypes were shared. Sampling was limited to blood, and TCR repertoires in tissue likely differ from TCR repertoires in blood. Naive subsets generally had larger estimated clonotype richness than memory subsets. The genetic and exposure-history diversity represented was limited by the small number of donors. Based on pairwise subsampling, the degree of clonotype sharing among donors was expected to be affected by sequencing depth. Higher generation probabilities were observed for clonotypes shared by all four sorted-subset donors than for non-shared clonotypes.

For the CD8 naive samples, CD45RO-negative cells were positively selected for CCR7, yielding a CD45RA+CCR7+ population from which TemRA cells were excluded. Donors were healthy HIV-negative adults with no recently reported acute infections or vaccinations. Every donor was a Caucasian adult living in Nashville, Tennessee, USA. After blood collection by leukapheresis, PBMCs were isolated using Ficoll-Histopaque density gradient centrifugation and then cryopreserved in the vapor phase of liquid nitrogen. Analytical flow cytometry was used to check the purity and quantity of each magnetically sorted T cell population. Genomic DNA was isolated from every sorted fraction and measured by UV absorbance on a Nanodrop 2000c. V gives up 4 bases and J gives up 0 bases, and the segment between their germline ends measures 10 bases. The germline V gene specifies MRHNA as CDR1 and SNTAGT as CDR2. Spanning cysteine to phenylalanine, the CDR3 consists of 15 amino acids. Only the CDR3 part of the read is kept: 45 bases, read in frame from the first base.

As regards this clone: What this receptor recognizes is not known. No much larger clone exists at a distance of one base, and base qualities are not known.

Using the deep immunoSEQ assay, multiplex PCR amplified TCR CDR3 regions from genomic DNA. For each cell subset, the extracted genomic DNA was distributed evenly across all wells of several immunoSEQ 96-well plates, and each plate served as one replicate. For sorted subsets, each replicate PCR was loaded with 150 to 250 ng genomic DNA, equivalent to 30,000 or so T cell genomes. The purified libraries were quantified using a Qubit 3.0 fluorometer, sized with a Bioanalyzer 2100, and then quantified again using the KAPA Library Quantification kit. Every immunoSEQ 96-well plate was sequenced on a dedicated single-read 150-cycle Illumina NextSeq 550 flow cell. The paper's processing steps were these. Because only junctional sequences without quality scores were contained in the immunoSEQ output, filtering matching that applied to full-length reads could not be performed. To assign V/J genes and CDR3, sequences were annotated against IMGT germline references using PyIR, a Python wrapper for IgBLAST v1.9. Reads were removed for weak V/J assignments (E-value above 1e-6), missing CDR3, stop codons, out-of-frame junctions, or ambiguous translated residues. V3J clonotypes were defined by identical inferred V gene, J gene, and CDR3 amino acid sequence. To compute the percentage overlap between repertoires, the number of shared unique clonotypes was divided by the size of the smaller repertoire. Three approaches were used to assess repertoire richness: RTK rarefaction, the Chao1 estimator, and Recon v2.1 estimates of unobserved clonotypes. Generation probabilities for all TCRbeta clonotypes obtained by the gDNA method from a handful of donors were computed using OLGA. This immuneACCESS table, as held by TCRdb, lists in-frame sequences with V and J called but not all clones. Of the missing ones, under half trace to an unresolved V gene in checked studies; the others have no known cause. D and trimming come from the DNA, and the V and J calls and clone size come from that table. For this sample there are about 2 million clones; about 95% appear just once. 1% to 1.3% of the sample is taken by the ten largest.

Sequenced input: naive CD8+ T cells sorted from blood. The cell subset or site label on this specimen signifies: CD45RA+CCR7+. The source is a man between 18 and 35 years old in good health. This chain joins TRBV6-4 to TRBJ2-1; the D gene assignment is ambiguous. The CDR3 region: CASSVSHSSYNEQFF. The nucleotide sequence reads TGTGCCAGCAGTGTCTCGCATTCCTCCTACAATGAGCAGTTCTTC.